This record concerns one T cell receptor beta chain sequence. What it binds is not known. V lost 1 base to trimming and J lost 0 bases; unmatched junction nucleotides: 4. Germline V gene data show CDR1 as SGDLS and CDR2 as YYNGEE. The CDR3 length is 16 residues. This record comes from a study of cytomegalovirus exposure and HLA in healthy donors. Points from the study as a whole: The likely explanation for a cluster of highly shared sequence variants was sequencing artifact.

Those who donated were healthy bone marrow donors. The PCR employed 60 Vbeta primers together with 13 Jbeta primers. Assay: immunoSEQ multiplex PCR; the TCRdb copy retains only in-frame clones and omits some. The table lists some 110,000 clones, around 75% of them singletons. The source of this sequence is a woman in her late teens or twenties in good health and CMV-seronegative. The V gene is TRBV9, the J gene TRBJ2-3, with 8 bases fitting TRBD1. The sequenced sample consisted of PBMCs. In DNA, the CDR3 is TGTGCCAGCAGCGTACGACAGGGGAGTAGCACAGATACGCAGTATTTT. It encodes CASSVRQGSSTDTQYF.